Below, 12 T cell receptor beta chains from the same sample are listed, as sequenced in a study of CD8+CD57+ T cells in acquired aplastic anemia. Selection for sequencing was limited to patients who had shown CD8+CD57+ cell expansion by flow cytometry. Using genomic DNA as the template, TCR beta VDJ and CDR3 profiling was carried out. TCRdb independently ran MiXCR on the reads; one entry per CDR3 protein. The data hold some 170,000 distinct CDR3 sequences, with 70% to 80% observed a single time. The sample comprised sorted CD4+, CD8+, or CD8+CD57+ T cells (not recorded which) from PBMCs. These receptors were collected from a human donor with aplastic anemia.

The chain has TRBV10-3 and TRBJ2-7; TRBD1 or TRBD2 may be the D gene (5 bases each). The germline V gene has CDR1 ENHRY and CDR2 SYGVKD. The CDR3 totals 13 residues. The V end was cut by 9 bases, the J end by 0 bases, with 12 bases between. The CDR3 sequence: CAIRDESSYEQYF. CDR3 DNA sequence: TGTGCCATTAGGGACGAGAGCTCCTACGAGCAGTACTTC.

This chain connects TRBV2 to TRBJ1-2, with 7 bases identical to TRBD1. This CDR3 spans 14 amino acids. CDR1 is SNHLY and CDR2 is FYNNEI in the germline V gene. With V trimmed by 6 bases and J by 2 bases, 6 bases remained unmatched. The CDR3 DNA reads TGTGCCAGCAGGAGACAGGGAACGAACTATGGCTACACCTTC. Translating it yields CASRRQGTNYGYTF.

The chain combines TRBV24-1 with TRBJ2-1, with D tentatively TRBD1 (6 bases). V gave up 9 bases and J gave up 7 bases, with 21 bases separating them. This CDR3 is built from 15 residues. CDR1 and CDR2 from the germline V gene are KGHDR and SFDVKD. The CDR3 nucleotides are TGTGCCACCGGATCGACGACAGGCAGTGTGAATGAGCAGTTCTTC. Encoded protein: CATGSTTGSVNEQFF.

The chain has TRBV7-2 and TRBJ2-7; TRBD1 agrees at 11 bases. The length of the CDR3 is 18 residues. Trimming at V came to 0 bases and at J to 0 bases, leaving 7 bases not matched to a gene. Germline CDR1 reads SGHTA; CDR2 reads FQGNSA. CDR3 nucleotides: TGTGCCAGCAGCTTAGCGCCGGGACAGGGGGTCCCCTCCTACGAGCAGTACTTC. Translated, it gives CASSLAPGQGVPSYEQYF.

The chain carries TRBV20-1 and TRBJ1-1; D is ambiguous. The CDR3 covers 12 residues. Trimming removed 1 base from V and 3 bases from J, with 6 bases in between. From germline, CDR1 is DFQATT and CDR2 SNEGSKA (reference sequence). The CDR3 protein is CSARALDTEAFF. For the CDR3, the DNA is TGCAGTGCTAGAGCCTTGGACACTGAAGCTTTCTTT.

In nucleotides, the CDR3 is TGTGCCAGCAGACAGATCTCTGGAAACACCATATATTTT. Protein product: CASRQISGNTIYF. This chain joins TRBV2 and TRBJ1-3, with D unclear. V was trimmed by 6 bases and J by 0 bases, leaving 6 bases between them. In germline, CDR1 is SNHLY, CDR2 FYNNEI. CDR3 length: 13 residues.

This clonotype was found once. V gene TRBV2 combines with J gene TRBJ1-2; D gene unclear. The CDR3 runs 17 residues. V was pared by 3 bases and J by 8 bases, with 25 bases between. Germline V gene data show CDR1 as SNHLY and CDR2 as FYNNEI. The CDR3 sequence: CASSDPTYGRLAEGYTF. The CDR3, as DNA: TGTGCCAGCAGTGACCCCACTTATGGACGGTTAGCAGAAGGCTACACCTTC.

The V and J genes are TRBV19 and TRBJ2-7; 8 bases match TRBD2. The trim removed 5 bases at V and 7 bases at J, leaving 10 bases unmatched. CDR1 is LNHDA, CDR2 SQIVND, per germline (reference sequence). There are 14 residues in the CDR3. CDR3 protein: CASSLTSATQEQYF. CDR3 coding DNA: TGTGCCAGTAGTCTGACTAGCGCGACTCAAGAGCAGTACTTC. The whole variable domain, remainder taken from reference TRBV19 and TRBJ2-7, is DGGITQSPKYLFRKEGQNVTLSCEQNLNHDAMYWYRQDPGQGLRLIYYSQIVNDFQKGDIAEGYSVSREKKESFPLTVTSAQKNPTAFYLCASSLTSATQEQYFGPGTRLTVT.

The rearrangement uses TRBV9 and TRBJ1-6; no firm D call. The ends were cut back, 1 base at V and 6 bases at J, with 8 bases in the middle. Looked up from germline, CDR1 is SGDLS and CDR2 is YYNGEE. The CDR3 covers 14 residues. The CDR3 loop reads CASSVMERNSPLHF. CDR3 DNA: TGTGCCAGCAGCGTAATGGAGCGTAATTCACCCCTCCACTTT.

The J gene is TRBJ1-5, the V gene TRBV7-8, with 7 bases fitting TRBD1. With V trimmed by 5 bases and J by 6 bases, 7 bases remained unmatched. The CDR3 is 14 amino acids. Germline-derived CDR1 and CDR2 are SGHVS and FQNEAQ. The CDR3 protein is CASSPTAGGQPQHF. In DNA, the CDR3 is TGTGCCAGCAGCCCTACGGCAGGGGGTCAGCCCCAGCATTTT.

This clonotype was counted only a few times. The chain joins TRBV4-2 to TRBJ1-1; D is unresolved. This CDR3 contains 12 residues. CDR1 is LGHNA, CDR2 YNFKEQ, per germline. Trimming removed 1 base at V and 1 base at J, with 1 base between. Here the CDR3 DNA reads TGTGCCAGCAGCCAAGCGAACACTGAAGCTTTCTTT. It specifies CASSQANTEAFF.

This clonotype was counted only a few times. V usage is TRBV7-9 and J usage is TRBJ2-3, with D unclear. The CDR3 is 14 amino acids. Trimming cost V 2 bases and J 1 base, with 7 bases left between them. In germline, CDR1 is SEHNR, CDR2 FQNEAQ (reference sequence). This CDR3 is CASSLRPGTDTQYF. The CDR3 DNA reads TGTGCCAGCAGCTTACGTCCAGGCACAGATACGCAGTATTTT.